Given below is one T cell receptor beta chain in context. What it recognizes is unknown. This sample is drawn from a study of T-cell memory formation after mild COVID-19. Across the study: Largely donor-specific sequence clusters came from a couple of donors. Whole-study findings and limits: The main location of contracting CD4+ clones was CM and EM, and that of contracting CD8+ clones was EMRA. CD4/CD8 balance held among clones contracting day 15 to 85, and later expanders leaned CD4+. Unconfirmed was the SARS-CoV-2 specificity of second-wave clones that peaked on day 37.

TCRdb fed the 5' RACE reads into MiXCR, producing one record per CDR3 protein. This sample has around 36,000 distinct CDR3 sequences; about 10% occur once, and the top ten carry around 28%. Material: PBMCs or a T cell subset sorted from them (not recorded which). This clonotype was obtained from a man aged 18 to 29 who had mild COVID-19 (a few samples of this study predate the infection). Cell type and time point are not known.

CDR3 DNA: TGTGCCAGCAGTGAAGGGGACAGTTCCTACGAGCAGTACTTC. Encoded protein: CASSEGDSSYEQYF. The chain joins TRBV2 to TRBJ2-7; 7 nucleotides agree with TRBD1. CDR3 length equals 14 residues. Looked up from germline, CDR1 is SNHLY and CDR2 is FYNNEI. V lost 1 base, J lost 1 base, and 1 base stayed unmatched.